These 29 T cell receptor beta chains originate from one sample sequenced in a study of T cells after somatic rescue of genetic block. Profiled with immunoSEQ multiplex PCR; TCRdb holds only in-frame clones, not every one. Among tens of thousands of clones listed, around 90% were seen once. The specimen was peripheral blood mononuclear cells (PBMCs). These receptors originate from a man aged 25-45 years.

The rearrangement joins TRBV5-1 to TRBJ1-1; D is unclear. The germline V and J ends were trimmed by 0 bases and 4 bases, with 10 bases remaining between them. CDR3 length equals 14 residues. Germline V gene sequence: CDR1 SGHRS, CDR2 YFSETQ. The CDR3 sequence is CASSLEPDSTEAFF. Here the CDR3 DNA reads TGCGCCAGCAGCTTGGAGCCGGACTCCACTGAAGCTTTCTTT.

The count of this clone is one. This chain joins TRBV7-6 and TRBJ2-1; 8 bases fit TRBD1. Trimming cost V 4 bases and J 0 bases; bases outside gene matches: 5. Germline CDR1 and CDR2: SGHVS and FNYEAQ. CDR3 length equals 16 residues. This CDR3 is CASSSRTGSSYNEQFF. The CDR3 bases are TGTGCCAGCAGCTCGCGGACAGGGAGCTCCTACAATGAGCAGTTCTTC.

The rearrangement uses TRBV7-7 and TRBJ2-7; TRBD2 matches at 11 bases. V lost 5 bases to trimming and J lost 7 bases; unmatched junction nucleotides: 10. Germline CDR1 is SSHAT and CDR2 is FNYEAQ (reference sequence). This CDR3 is 15 amino acids long. Written as DNA, the CDR3 is TGTGCCAGCAGCCCTCGGGGAGTAGCGGGAGGGGAGCAGTACTTC. This gives the protein CASSPRGVAGGEQYF. Drawing the rest from reference TRBV7-7 and TRBJ2-7, the complete variable domain is GAGVSQSPRYKVTKRGQDVTLRCDPISSHATLYWYQQALGQGPEFLTYFNYEAQPDKSGLPSDRFSAERPEGSISTLTIQRTEQRDSAMYRCASSPRGVAGGEQYFGPGTRLTVT.

V and J are TRBV11-3 and TRBJ2-1; 8 positions match TRBD1. CDR3 length equals 13 residues. Germline V gene lookup returns CDR1 SGHNT and CDR2 YENEEA. J lost 7 bases, V lost 5 bases, and 4 bases had no gene match. CDR3 protein: CASSQGAGNEQFF. CDR3 sequence (DNA): TGTGCCAGCAGCCAGGGGGCTGGAAATGAGCAGTTCTTC.

V and J are TRBV7-2 and TRBJ2-7, with no clear D. Per germline, CDR1 SGHTA and CDR2 FQGNSA. Trimming took 6 bases from V and 3 from J, leaving 15 bases between them. This CDR3 contains 14 residues. The CDR3 is CASRWTPQDYEQYF. Written as DNA, the CDR3 is TGTGCCAGCAGGTGGACCCCACAAGACTACGAGCAGTACTTC.

The V and J genes are TRBV19 and TRBJ1-4; 9 bases map to TRBD1. Germline values: CDR1 LNHDA, CDR2 SQIVND (reference sequence). The CDR3 contains 14 residues. V trimming: 9 bases; J trimming: 6 bases; junction bases outside the gene matches: 8. The CDR3 loop is CASKPGQGDEKLFF. CDR3 coding DNA: TGTGCCAGCAAACCGGGACAGGGCGATGAAAAACTGTTTTTT.

CDR3 sequence: CSASFNEQFF. CDR3 in DNA: TGCAGTGCTAGTTTCAATGAGCAGTTCTTC. J is TRBJ2-1 and V is TRBV20-1; D unclear. The CDR3 runs to 10 residues. The V and J ends lost 3 bases and 6 bases respectively, with 3 bases between them. From germline, CDR1 is DFQATT and CDR2 SNEGSKA (reference sequence).

The V gene is TRBV14, the J gene TRBJ2-7; 7 nucleotides align to TRBD2. The CDR3 covers 15 residues. Trimming took 1 base from V and 4 from J; bases not matched to a gene: 7. CDR1 is SGHDN and CDR2 is FVKESK in the germline V gene. The CDR3 region is CASSQVPGLLYEQYF. In nucleotides, the CDR3 is TGTGCCAGCAGCCAAGTCCCGGGACTACTTTACGAGCAGTACTTC.

The chain combines TRBV2 with TRBJ1-4; D gene uncertain. The V gene's germline CDR1 is SNHLY and CDR2 FYNNEI. This CDR3 contains 12 residues. The V and J ends lost 5 bases and 8 bases respectively, with 9 bases between them. The CDR3 is CASSPEGEKLFF. CDR3 in DNA: TGTGCCAGCAGTCCGGAGGGAGAAAAACTGTTTTTT.

The chain has TRBV2 and TRBJ2-5; no clear D gene. The germline V and J ends were trimmed by 7 bases and 4 bases, with 7 bases remaining between them. CDR1 SNHLY and CDR2 FYNNEI come from the germline V gene. This CDR3 comprises 11 residues. The CDR3 nucleotides read TGTGCCAGCAAAGAGTTAGAGACCCAGTACTTC. It specifies CASKELETQYF.

This clone was seen only once. The rearrangement joins TRBV29-1 to TRBJ1-1; TRBD1 is a possible D gene (5 bases). Trimming took 5 bases from V and 3 from J, leaving 10 bases between them. The CDR3 length is 12 residues. Germline assignment: CDR1 SQVTM and CDR2 ANQGSEA. This chain's CDR3 is CSVRDPDTEAFF. CDR3 nucleotide sequence: TGCAGCGTTCGGGACCCGGACACTGAAGCTTTCTTT.

This rearrangement joins TRBV7-9 to TRBJ1-2, with TRBD1 as a possible D gene (6 bases). The germline V gene encodes CDR1 SEHNR and CDR2 FQNEAQ (reference sequence). The CDR3 is 14 amino acids. Trimming left V 1 base short and J 4 bases short, with 10 bases between. The CDR3 loop is CASSLEGETYGYTF. CDR3 in DNA: TGTGCCAGCAGCTTAGAGGGGGAGACCTATGGCTACACCTTC.

The rearrangement links TRBV10-3 to TRBJ2-6; 9 bases line up with TRBD1. With 10 bases clipped from V and 0 bases from J, the junction kept 4 bases outside the gene matches. The CDR3 contains 15 residues. CDR1 and CDR2 (germline): ENHRY, SYGVKD. The CDR3 DNA reads TGTGCCACAGGGACAGGGAACTCTGGGGCCAACGTCCTGACTTTC. It specifies CATGTGNSGANVLTF.

The genes are TRBV5-1 and TRBJ2-1; D not resolved. V was shortened by 7 bases and J by 6 bases, with 17 bases between the two germline ends. Germline CDR1 reads SGHRS; CDR2 reads YFSETQ. This CDR3 spans 14 amino acids. This CDR3 reads CASSFQPSSNEQFF. The CDR3 DNA is TGCGCCAGCTCTTTCCAGCCCAGTTCCAATGAGCAGTTCTTC.

Concerning this clone: This sample includes further DNA sequences coding for the same CDR3. This chain uses TRBV7-2 with TRBJ1-6, with no clear D. CDR3 length: 12 residues. Germline V CDR1 and CDR2: SGHTA, FQGNSA. Trimming shortened V by 6 bases and J by 7 bases, and 7 bases separated the two germline ends. CDR3 residues: CASSLSNSPLHF. For the CDR3, the DNA is TGTGCCAGCAGTCTTTCCAATTCACCCCTCCACTTT. Together with reference TRBV7-2 and TRBJ1-6, the CDR3 gives the full variable domain: GAGVSQSPSNKVTEKGKDVELRCDPISGHTALYWYRQSLGQGLEFLIYFQGNSAPDKSGLPSDRFSAERTGGSVSTLTIQRTQQEDSAVYLCASSLSNSPLHFGNGTRLTVT.

CDR3 DNA: TGCGCCAGCAGTCACCGGGACTCCTATTCCACAGATACGCAGTATTTT. Translating it yields CASSHRDSYSTDTQYF. The rearrangement links TRBV23-1 to TRBJ2-3, with D possibly matching TRBD2 (6 bases). TRBV23-1 is noted as an ORF with a role that remains uncertain. The CDR3 covers 16 residues. The V and J ends lost 3 bases and 2 bases respectively, with 15 bases between them.

This chain links TRBV7-2 with TRBJ2-7; weak D call: TRBD2 (6 bases). The V gene's germline CDR1 is SGHTA and CDR2 FQGNSA. This CDR3 has 15 amino acids. V was pared by 5 bases and J by 3 bases, with 17 bases between. The chain's CDR3 is CASSTNPGANYEQYF. In DNA form, the CDR3 reads TGTGCCAGCAGCACCAACCCGGGAGCAAACTACGAGCAGTACTTC.

The rearrangement links TRBV15 to TRBJ2-4, with D possibly matching TRBD1 (6 bases). This CDR3 is 14 amino acids long. Trimming removed 3 bases from V and 5 bases from J, with 11 bases in between. Germline V gene lookup returns CDR1 LNHNV and CDR2 YYDKDF (reference sequence). The CDR3 spells CATSRGDTENIQYF. The DNA for the CDR3 is TGTGCCACCAGCAGGGGGGACACCGAAAACATTCAGTACTTC.

This chain connects TRBV6-6 to TRBJ2-7, with 9 bases fitting TRBD1. The V gene's germline CDR1 is MNHNY and CDR2 SVGAGI (reference sequence). The CDR3 extends over 11 amino acids. Trimming at V came to 9 bases and at J to 4 bases, leaving 1 base not matched to a gene. DNA of the CDR3: TGTGCCAGTGGACAGGGGTACGAGCAGTACTTC. Its protein product is CASGQGYEQYF.

The chain is built from TRBV7-2 and TRBJ2-4; 9 bases align to TRBD1. V lost 5 bases to trimming and J lost 16 bases; unmatched junction nucleotides: 6. CDR1 is SGHTA and CDR2 is FQGNSA in the germline V gene. This CDR3 has 11 residues. CDR3 sequence (DNA): TGTGCCAGCAGCGCCGGGACAGGGAGATACTTC. It translates to CASSAGTGRYF.

The rearrangement uses TRBV10-3 and TRBJ2-1; D unclear. Between the trimmed V and J ends, which lost 6 bases and 10 bases, there was a span of 10 bases. Germline V lookup: CDR1 ENHRY, CDR2 SYGVKD. The CDR3 covers 11 residues. In DNA form, the CDR3 reads TGTGCCATCAGGGGTTCTGGCGAGCAGTTCTTC. Translation gives CAIRGSGEQFF.

The chain uses TRBV9 and TRBJ1-3; D possibly corresponds to TRBD1 (6 bases). The CDR3 loop spans 15 amino acids. With 4 bases removed from V and 1 base from J, the gap between germline ends came to 12 bases. Germline assignment: CDR1 SGDLS and CDR2 YYNGEE. CDR3 nucleotide sequence: TGTGCCAGCAGCTCCGGGACACCTTCTGGAAACACCATATATTTT. Translating it yields CASSSGTPSGNTIYF.

V usage is TRBV30 and J usage is TRBJ1-4; 11 bases map to TRBD1. Germline V gene sequence: CDR1 GTSNPN, CDR2 SVGIG (reference sequence). The CDR3 sequence is 16 residues long. The V gene end was trimmed by 2 bases and the J gene end by 4 bases; junction bases not matched to a gene: 6. The CDR3 coding sequence is TGTGCCTGGAGTCCCGGGACAGGGGGATTTAATGAAAAACTGTTTTTT. Its protein is CAWSPGTGGFNEKLFF. Complete variable domain (other parts from reference TRBV30 and TRBJ1-4): SQTIHQWPATLVQPVGSPLSLECTVEGTSNPNLYWYRQAAGRGLQLLFYSVGIGQISSEVPQNLSASRPQDRQFILSSKKLLLSDSGFYLCAWSPGTGGFNEKLFFGSGTQLSVL.

The chain is built from TRBV5-1 and TRBJ2-1; tentatively, D is TRBD1 (6 bases). The CDR3 covers 13 residues. CDR1 and CDR2 from the germline V gene are SGHRS and YFSETQ. The V end was cut by 1 base, the J end by 9 bases, with 11 bases between. The CDR3 nucleotides read TGCGCCAGCAGCTTGCCAGGGGTCCCTGAGCAGTTCTTC. This sequence encodes CASSLPGVPEQFF. Looking up the rest from reference TRBV5-1 and TRBJ2-1 gives the full variable domain: KAGVTQTPRYLIKTRGQQVTLSCSPISGHRSVSWYQQTPGQGLQFLFEYFSETQRNKGNFPGRFSGRQFSNSRSEMNVSTLELGDSALYLCASSLPGVPEQFFGPGTRLTVL.

This rearrangement joins TRBV28 to TRBJ2-3; 16 bases match TRBD2. Germline V gives CDR1 MDHEN, CDR2 SYDVKM. The CDR3 covers 18 residues. The junction had 11 bases not matched to a gene; V was cut back by 7 bases and J by 4 bases. CDR3 protein: CASNRPGLAGGPSDTQYF. The CDR3 coding sequence is TGTGCCAGCAACAGACCGGGACTAGCGGGAGGGCCCTCAGATACGCAGTATTTT.

This chain uses TRBV2 with TRBJ2-7, with D possibly matching TRBD2 (5 bases). Between the trimmed V and J ends, which lost 5 bases and 2 bases, there was a span of 13 bases. The CDR3 is 14 amino acids. In germline, CDR1 is SNHLY, CDR2 FYNNEI. The DNA for the CDR3 is TGTGCCAGCAGTCTAGAGCGGTACACCTACGAGCAGTACTTC. It specifies CASSLERYTYEQYF.

This chain joins TRBV19 and TRBJ2-1; TRBD2 agrees at 12 bases. Germline assignment: CDR1 LNHDA and CDR2 SQIVND (reference sequence). The CDR3 has 17 residues. Unmatched junction bases numbered 4, after V lost 3 bases and J lost 1 base. The CDR3 loop is CASSMRTSGTSYNEQFF. CDR3 DNA sequence: TGTGCCAGTAGTATGCGGACTAGCGGGACATCCTACAATGAGCAGTTCTTC.

V gene TRBV7-8 combines with J gene TRBJ1-2, with a possible D match to TRBD1 (5 bases). The CDR3 is 13 amino acids. Trimming shortened V by 2 bases and J by 6 bases, and 10 bases separated the two germline ends. Germline V gene sequence: CDR1 SGHVS, CDR2 FQNEAQ. The CDR3: CASSLRGSDGYTF. CDR3 nucleotide sequence: TGTGCCAGCAGCTTAAGGGGTTCGGATGGCTACACCTTC.

The chain has TRBV2 and TRBJ2-7; D uncertain. Germline V gene sequence: CDR1 SNHLY, CDR2 FYNNEI. V dropped 4 bases and J dropped 3 bases, with 10 bases sitting between them. The CDR3 extends over 13 amino acids. CDR3 in DNA: TGTGCCAGCAGTGCTCCCTTTTTCTACGAGCAGTACTTC. It yields the protein CASSAPFFYEQYF.